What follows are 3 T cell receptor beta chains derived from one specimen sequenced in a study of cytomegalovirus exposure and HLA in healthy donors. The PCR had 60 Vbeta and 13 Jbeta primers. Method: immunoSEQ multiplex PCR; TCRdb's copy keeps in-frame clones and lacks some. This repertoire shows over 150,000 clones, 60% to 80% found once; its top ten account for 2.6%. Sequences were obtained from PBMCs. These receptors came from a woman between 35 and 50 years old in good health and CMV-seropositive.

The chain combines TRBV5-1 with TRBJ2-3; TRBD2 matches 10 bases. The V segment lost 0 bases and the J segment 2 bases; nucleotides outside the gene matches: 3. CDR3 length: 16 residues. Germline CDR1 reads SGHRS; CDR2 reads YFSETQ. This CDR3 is CASSLVAGGDTDTQYF. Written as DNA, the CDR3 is TGCGCCAGCAGCTTGGTAGCGGGGGGAGACACAGATACGCAGTATTTT.

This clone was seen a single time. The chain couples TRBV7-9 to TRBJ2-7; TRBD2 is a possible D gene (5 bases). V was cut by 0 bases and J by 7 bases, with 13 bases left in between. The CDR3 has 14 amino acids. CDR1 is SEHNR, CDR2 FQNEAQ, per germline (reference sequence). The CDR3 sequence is CASSLAGVNREQYF. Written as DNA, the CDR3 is TGTGCCAGCAGCTTAGCCGGGGTCAACCGGGAGCAGTACTTC. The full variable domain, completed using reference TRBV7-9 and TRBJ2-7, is DTGVSQNPRHKITKRGQNVTFRCDPISEHNRLYWYRQTLGQGPEFLTYFQNEAQLEKSRLLSDRFSAERPKGSFSTLEIQRTEQGDSAMYLCASSLAGVNREQYFGPGTRLTVT.

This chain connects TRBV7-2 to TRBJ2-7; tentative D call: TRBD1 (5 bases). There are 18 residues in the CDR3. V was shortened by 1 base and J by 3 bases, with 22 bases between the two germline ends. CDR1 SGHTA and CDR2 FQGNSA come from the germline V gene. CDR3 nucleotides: TGTGCCAGCAGCTTAGTTCCTCGGGCAAGCAGGGCCGGCTACGAGCAGTACTTC. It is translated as CASSLVPRASRAGYEQYF.